The 32 T cell receptor beta chains below were found in one sample sequenced in a study of cytomegalovirus exposure and HLA in healthy donors. PCR primers comprised 60 Vbeta and 13 Jbeta primers. Only in-frame clones appear in the TCRdb table, and some are missing; sequencing was by immunoSEQ multiplex PCR. Seen in this sample are 55,000 to 80,000 clones; the ten most common clones hold roughly 2.8%. The sequenced sample consisted of PBMCs. Every receptor here comes from a man aged 40-49 years in good health and CMV-seronegative.

The chain combines TRBV4-2 with TRBJ2-1, with TRBD1 as a possible D gene (6 bases). The CDR3 contains 15 residues. Deletions cut 3 bases from V and 0 bases from J, with 9 bases between. Germline V gene data show CDR1 as LGHNA and CDR2 as YNFKEQ. CDR3 nucleotide sequence: TGTGCCAGCAGCCAGGGGGCCTTCTCCTACAATGAGCAGTTCTTC. It specifies CASSQGAFSYNEQFF.

The chain is built from TRBV16 and TRBJ2-4; a weak D match, TRBD1 (6 bases). This CDR3 region has 17 residues. The germline gives CDR1 KGHSY, CDR2 FQNENV. Trimming stripped 4 bases from V and 1 base from J, with 17 bases between. The CDR3: CASSPADSSIAKNIQYF. The CDR3 nucleotides read TGTGCCAGCAGCCCCGCGGACAGTTCGATCGCCAAAAACATTCAGTACTTC. The full variable domain, completed using reference TRBV16 and TRBJ2-4, is GEEVAQTPKHLVRGEGQKAKLYCAPIKGHSYVFWYQQVLKNEFKFLISFQNENVFDETGMPKERFSAKCLPNSPCSLEIQATKLEDSAVYFCASSPADSSIAKNIQYFGAGTRLSVL.

The V call is TRBV5-8, the J call TRBJ2-3; D remains unclear. With 0 bases removed from V and 4 bases from J, the gap between germline ends came to 9 bases. The CDR3 is 14 residues long. Germline V lookup: CDR1 SGHTS, CDR2 YDEGEE. The CDR3, as DNA: TGTGCCAGCAGCTTGGGAACTCGAGCAGATACGCAGTATTTT. Its translation: CASSLGTRADTQYF.

The chain recombines TRBV19 with TRBJ1-1; no clear D. CDR3 length: 13 residues. Germline CDR1 reads LNHDA; CDR2 reads SQIVND (reference sequence). Trimming stripped 4 bases from V and 1 base from J, with 7 bases between. For the CDR3, the DNA is TGTGCCAGTAGTAGAACAGAGAACACTGAAGCTTTCTTT. Translated: CASSRTENTEAFF.

The chain employs TRBV25-1 and TRBJ1-5, with D possibly TRBD1 on 5 matching bases. The CDR3 spans 14 residues. The germline gives CDR1 MGHDK, CDR2 SYGVNS. V shed 3 bases and J shed 11 bases, with 17 bases lying between them. The CDR3 protein is CASSDVGGTRAQHF. The CDR3, as DNA: TGTGCCAGCAGTGATGTGGGAGGGACTCGGGCCCAGCATTTT.

The chain combines TRBV27 with TRBJ2-2; 8 bases are shared with TRBD1. The V gene's germline CDR1 is MNHEY and CDR2 SMNVEV (reference sequence). The CDR3 runs 16 residues. Trimming took 5 bases from V and 2 from J; bases not matched to a gene: 7. CDR3 in DNA: TGTGCCAGCAGTCCACGACAGGGGATTAACACCGGGGAGCTGTTTTTT. Amino acids: CASSPRQGINTGELFF.

As to this clone: The identical CDR3 is also encoded by other nucleotide sequences in the sample. This CDR3 reads CATCPGHSTGNMSNQPQHF. CDR3 nucleotide sequence: TGTGCCACCTGCCCGGGTCACTCCACAGGGAATATGAGCAATCAGCCCCAGCATTTT. V gene TRBV18 combines with J gene TRBJ1-5; tentatively, D is TRBD1 (6 bases). The germline gives CDR1 KGHSH, CDR2 LQKENI. CDR3 length: 19 amino acids. V was shortened by 10 bases and J by 1 base, with 29 bases between the two germline ends.

The chain combines TRBV9 with TRBJ2-7, with a weak D call TRBD2 (5 bases). Germline CDR1 is SGDLS and CDR2 is YYNGEE. CDR3 size: 13 residues. Trimming shortened V by 4 bases and J by 2 bases, and 10 bases separated the two germline ends. The CDR3 protein is CASSTTGTYEQYF. As DNA, the CDR3 is TGTGCCAGCAGCACAACCGGGACCTACGAGCAGTACTTC.

This chain's CDR3 is CAWSADRNIQYF. The CDR3 DNA follows: TGTGCCTGGAGTGCCGACAGAAACATTCAGTACTTC. The rearrangement links TRBV30 to TRBJ2-4; weak D call: TRBD1 (5 bases). Germline CDR1 reads GTSNPN; CDR2 reads SVGIG (reference sequence). The CDR3 runs to 12 residues. The V gene lost 1 base and the J gene lost 6 bases, with 7 bases spanning the gap.

The chain combines TRBV7-9 with TRBJ1-6, with D tentatively TRBD1 (6 bases). CDR3 length: 14 amino acids. Germline V gene sequence: CDR1 SEHNR, CDR2 FQNEAQ (reference sequence). Between the trimmed V and J ends, which lost 4 bases and 7 bases, there was a span of 11 bases. The CDR3 region has the DNA TGTGCCAGCAGCTCGACAGGACCGAATTCACCCCTCCACTTT. Translation: CASSSTGPNSPLHF.

The chain is built from TRBV30 and TRBJ2-3, with D tentatively TRBD2 (6 bases). The CDR3 sequence is 16 residues long. V dropped 4 bases and J dropped 5 bases, with 22 bases sitting between them. Germline CDR1 GTSNPN, CDR2 SVGIG (reference sequence). CDR3 nucleotides: TGTGCCTGGAACCCTAACGTTGGGACTCTGCTAGATACGCAGTATTTT. It translates to CAWNPNVGTLLDTQYF. Drawing the rest from reference TRBV30 and TRBJ2-3, the complete variable domain is SQTIHQWPATLVQPVGSPLSLECTVEGTSNPNLYWYRQAAGRGLQLLFYSVGIGQISSEVPQNLSASRPQDRQFILSSKKLLLSDSGFYLCAWNPNVGTLLDTQYFGPGTRLTVL.

This sequence joins TRBV5-1 and TRBJ1-1; D is uncertain. Germline assignment: CDR1 SGHRS and CDR2 YFSETQ. CDR3 length: 14 amino acids. Trimming cost V 2 bases and J 3 bases, with 11 bases left between them. In nucleotides, the CDR3 is TGCGCCAGCAGCTTATCGTCCCGGGACACTGAAGCTTTCTTT. Protein product: CASSLSSRDTEAFF.

V and J are TRBV18 and TRBJ2-1, with a weak D call TRBD1 (5 bases). The V and J ends lost 0 bases and 9 bases respectively, with 18 bases between them. The CDR3 spans 16 residues. The germline CDR1 and CDR2 sequences are KGHSH and LQKENI. The CDR3 loop reads CASSPPTGALEFEQFF. The DNA of the CDR3 is TGTGCCAGCTCACCACCCACAGGAGCGCTCGAATTTGAGCAGTTCTTC. The full variable domain, in which reference TRBV18 and TRBJ2-1 provide the parts outside the CDR3, is NAGVMQNPRHLVRRRGQEARLRCSPMKGHSHVYWYRQLPEEGLKFMVYLQKENIIDESGMPKERFSAEFPKEGPSILRIQQVVRGDSAAYFCASSPPTGALEFEQFFGPGTRLTVL.

This chain links TRBV10-1 with TRBJ1-1; 7 positions match TRBD1. The V gene's germline CDR1 is WNHNN and CDR2 SYGVQD (reference sequence). The CDR3 consists of 15 residues. The trim removed 11 bases at V and 0 bases at J, leaving 12 bases unmatched. The CDR3 region is CAATTTGMVNTEAFF. In nucleotides, the CDR3 is TGCGCCGCTACAACGACAGGGATGGTGAACACTGAAGCTTTCTTT.

The chain joins TRBV2 to TRBJ1-5; possible D gene TRBD1, 6 bases. Germline CDR1 reads SNHLY; CDR2 reads FYNNEI. V was cut by 3 bases and J by 0 bases, with 12 bases left in between. This CDR3 is 16 amino acids long. The DNA of the CDR3 is TGTGCCAGCAGTGATGGGACAAAGTATAGCAATCAGCCCCAGCATTTT. It encodes CASSDGTKYSNQPQHF.

CDR3 residues: CASSPRGTPTDGYTF. As DNA, the CDR3 is TGTGCCAGCAGCCCCAGGGGGACACCCACCGATGGCTACACCTTC. The chain uses TRBV7-3 and TRBJ1-2, with 7 bases identical to TRBD1. CDR1 is SGHTA and CDR2 is FQGTGA in the germline V gene. Trimming at V came to 5 bases and at J to 6 bases, leaving 12 bases not matched to a gene. The CDR3 extends over 15 amino acids.

The CDR3: CASTLGSHGANVLTF. The CDR3 DNA sequence: TGTGCCAGCACCCTAGGGAGCCATGGGGCCAACGTCCTGACTTTC. This chain connects TRBV7-9 to TRBJ2-6; D may be TRBD2 (5 bases). From germline, CDR1 is SEHNR and CDR2 FQNEAQ (reference sequence). The CDR3 is 15 amino acids. Trimming pared 7 bases from V and 3 bases from J, leaving 13 bases between.

The chain uses TRBV6-6 and TRBJ2-2; TRBD1 aligns across 7 bases. The CDR3 runs to 13 residues. After removal of 6 bases from V and 7 bases from J, the junction contained 5 bases not matched to a gene. The germline V gene has CDR1 MNHNY and CDR2 SVGAGI (reference sequence). CDR3: CASRTGSIGELFF. CDR3 nucleotides: TGTGCCAGCAGGACAGGGAGTATCGGGGAGCTGTTTTTT.

The chain combines TRBV19 with TRBJ1-2, with D possibly TRBD1 on 5 matching bases. V lost 4 bases and J 3 bases, leaving 12 bases between the germline ends. Germline V gene lookup returns CDR1 LNHDA and CDR2 SQIVND (reference sequence). This CDR3 spans 14 amino acids. This chain's CDR3 is CASSSGTVYYGYTF. DNA of the CDR3: TGTGCCAGTAGTAGCGGGACGGTGTACTATGGCTACACCTTC.

This sequence joins TRBV5-8 and TRBJ2-2; D gene uncertain. The V and J ends lost 4 bases and 7 bases respectively, with 14 bases between them. Per germline, CDR1 SGHTS and CDR2 YDEGEE. This CDR3 is 14 amino acids long. The DNA of the CDR3 is TGTGCCAGCAGCCACGCGTCTTTTGGCGGGGAGCTGTTTTTT. Translation: CASSHASFGGELFF. The full variable domain, rest sourced from reference TRBV5-8 and TRBJ2-2, is EAGVTQSPTHLIKTRGQQATLRCSPISGHTSVYWYQQALGLGLQFLLWYDEGEERNRGNFPPRFSGRQFPNYSSELNVNALELEDSALYLCASSHASFGGELFFGEGSRLTVL.

V usage is TRBV7-9 and J usage is TRBJ2-1, with D maybe TRBD1 (6 bases). The CDR3 has 16 residues. The V end was cut by 1 base, the J end by 5 bases, with 15 bases between. CDR1 SEHNR and CDR2 FQNEAQ come from the germline V gene (reference sequence). The CDR3 region is CASSLGFRGFDNEQFF. The CDR3 DNA sequence: TGTGCCAGCAGCTTAGGTTTCAGGGGCTTTGACAATGAGCAGTTCTTC.

This chain joins TRBV10-3 and TRBJ2-2; 9 positions agree with TRBD1. Losses at the gene ends were 6 bases for V and 6 bases for J; bases not matched to a gene: 11. The CDR3 covers 16 residues. The germline CDR1 and CDR2 sequences are ENHRY and SYGVKD. The CDR3 nucleotides are TGTGCCATCAGGGAGCCGGGACAGGGTAACTCCGGGGAGCTGTTTTTT. It encodes CAIREPGQGNSGELFF.

V gene TRBV5-1 combines with J gene TRBJ1-2; TRBD1 is a possible D gene (6 bases). Germline V gene sequence: CDR1 SGHRS, CDR2 YFSETQ. Trimming pared 0 bases from V and 0 bases from J, leaving 9 bases between. The CDR3 spans 15 residues. The CDR3 coding sequence is TGCGCCAGCAGCTTGGGGACAGATGCTAACTATGGCTACACCTTC. Protein sequence: CASSLGTDANYGYTF.

The rearrangement links TRBV5-6 to TRBJ2-7, with D perhaps matching TRBD2 (5 bases). The CDR3 loop spans 15 amino acids. V was clipped by 0 bases and J by 4 bases, with 14 bases between them. The germline V gene has CDR1 SGHDT and CDR2 YYEEEE. This CDR3 is CASSLGVGVGYEQYF. The CDR3 DNA reads TGTGCCAGCAGCTTGGGAGTCGGGGTAGGGTACGAGCAGTACTTC.

This chain links TRBV27 with TRBJ2-7; 9 bases map to TRBD1. This CDR3 is built from 13 residues. With 6 bases clipped from V and 4 bases from J, the junction kept 4 bases outside the gene matches. Looked up from germline, CDR1 is MNHEY and CDR2 is SMNVEV (reference sequence). The chain's CDR3 is CASRRTGDYEQYF. DNA of the CDR3: TGTGCCAGCAGACGGACAGGGGATTACGAGCAGTACTTC.

This sequence joins TRBV30 and TRBJ1-6, with a weak D call TRBD1 (6 bases). This CDR3 has 14 amino acids. Trimming shortened V by 0 bases and J by 5 bases, and 8 bases separated the two germline ends. The germline V gene encodes CDR1 GTSNPN and CDR2 SVGIG (reference sequence). This chain's CDR3 is CAWSVRTDNSPLHF. In DNA, the CDR3 is TGTGCCTGGAGTGTACGGACAGATAATTCACCCCTCCACTTT.

The chain links TRBV28 to TRBJ1-5; D is possibly TRBD1 (6 bases). Deletions cut 4 bases from V and 2 bases from J, with 12 bases between. Germline CDR1 and CDR2: MDHEN and SYDVKM. The CDR3 sequence is 15 residues long. The DNA for the CDR3 is TGTGCCAGCAGTTGGGGGCCCAGGGGCAATCAGCCCCAGCATTTT. Translation: CASSWGPRGNQPQHF.

The chain employs TRBV2 and TRBJ1-4; D remains unclear. Germline lookup yields CDR1 SNHLY and CDR2 FYNNEI. The germline V and J ends were trimmed by 1 base and 1 base, with 7 bases remaining between them. The CDR3 extends over 15 amino acids. In DNA, the CDR3 is TGTGCCAGCAGTGAAGAGAGGGAAACTAATGAAAAACTGTTTTTT. Its translation: CASSEERETNEKLFF.

V usage is TRBV5-1 and J usage is TRBJ1-1; 11 bases fit TRBD1. CDR1 and CDR2 (germline): SGHRS, YFSETQ. V lost 3 bases, J lost 3 bases, and 7 bases stayed unmatched. The CDR3 consists of 16 residues. Written as DNA, the CDR3 is TGCGCCAGCAGCTCCCGGACAGGGGGCAAGGACACTGAAGCTTTCTTT. It translates to CASSSRTGGKDTEAFF.

The chain carries TRBV12-2 and TRBJ1-4; the table names TRBD1, a call not compared with the DNA. TRBV12-2 is a pseudogene segment. The length of the CDR3 is 17 residues. The CDR3 spells CALFYGQGKVPNEKLFF. CDR3 coding DNA: TGTGCACTCTTCTATGGGCAGGGGAAAGTACCTAATGAAAAACTGTTTTTT.

For the CDR3, the DNA is TGTGCCAGCAGTGAATCAGGGACTGGGGCCAACGTCCTGACTTTC. This codes for CASSESGTGANVLTF. This chain uses TRBV6-1 with TRBJ2-6, with D perhaps TRBD1 (5 bases). The CDR3 has 15 amino acids. CDR1 is MNHNS and CDR2 is SASEGT in the germline V gene. V lost 2 bases, J lost 2 bases, and 7 bases lay in between.

The rearrangement joins TRBV5-1 to TRBJ2-3; TRBD2 matches 7 bases. Losses at the gene ends were 4 bases for V and 6 bases for J; bases not matched to a gene: 5. In germline, CDR1 is SGHRS, CDR2 YFSETQ. This CDR3 is 13 amino acids long. CDR3 sequence (DNA): TGCGCCAGCAGCCCGGGGGGAGGGGATACGCAGTATTTT. Amino acid sequence: CASSPGGGDTQYF.